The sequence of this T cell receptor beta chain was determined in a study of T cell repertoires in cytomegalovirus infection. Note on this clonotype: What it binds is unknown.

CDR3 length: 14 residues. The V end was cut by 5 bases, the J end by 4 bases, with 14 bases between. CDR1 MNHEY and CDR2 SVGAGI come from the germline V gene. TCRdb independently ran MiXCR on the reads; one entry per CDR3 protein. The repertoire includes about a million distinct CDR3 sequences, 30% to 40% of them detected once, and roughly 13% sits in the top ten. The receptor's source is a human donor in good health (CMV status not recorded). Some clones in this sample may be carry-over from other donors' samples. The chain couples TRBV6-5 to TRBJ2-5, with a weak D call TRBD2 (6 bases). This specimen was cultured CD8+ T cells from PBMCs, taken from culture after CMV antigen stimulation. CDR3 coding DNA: TGTGCCAGCAGTCGAGGACTAAGCAGAGAGACCCAGTACTTC. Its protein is CASSRGLSRETQYF.